Listed below are T cell receptor beta chains from one sample, sequenced in a study of T cell changes during pregnancy in multiple sclerosis. Sequencing was performed with immunoSEQ multiplex PCR; in TCRdb, only in-frame clones are kept and a portion is missing. The table lists about 47,000 clones, 70% to 90% of them singletons. This specimen was peripheral blood, taken in the first trimester of pregnancy. These receptors were collected from a female donor with multiple sclerosis, enrolled in a pregnancy study. Both conserved end residues are part of each CDR3. The order of the fields is CDR3 protein, V gene.

CDR3: CASSPTQGSKNIQYF
V: TRBV21-1

CDR3: CASSGPQGPTEAFF
V: TRBV5-1

CDR3: CASTAQGGDNEKLFF
V: TRBV2

CDR3: CASSWTSGETQYF
V: TRBV2

CDR3: CASSEIAGYNEKLFF
V: TRBV2

CDR3: CASSFGEPYEQYF
V: TRBV7-6

CDR3: CASSFGQGTYEQYF
V: TRBV9

CDR3: CASSQARNQPQHF
V: TRBV4-1

CDR3: CASLQGLVHRNQPQHF
V: TRBV21-1

CDR3: CASTPTGMIGTQETQYF
V: TRBV28

CDR3: CASSYSIPFDSQPQHF
V: TRBV6-5

CDR3: CASSSGKRGGMETQYF
V: TRBV5-4

CDR3: CASSVSGGPYEQYF
V: TRBV9

CDR3: CASSLAAGGRDTQYF
V: TRBV28

CDR3: CASSSSLAFSYEQYF
V: TRBV5-6

CDR3: CASSLGEAEAFF
V: TRBV5-6

CDR3: CASSERMRSEQFF
V: TRBV6-1

CDR3: CASGSDTQTGELFF
V: TRBV12-5